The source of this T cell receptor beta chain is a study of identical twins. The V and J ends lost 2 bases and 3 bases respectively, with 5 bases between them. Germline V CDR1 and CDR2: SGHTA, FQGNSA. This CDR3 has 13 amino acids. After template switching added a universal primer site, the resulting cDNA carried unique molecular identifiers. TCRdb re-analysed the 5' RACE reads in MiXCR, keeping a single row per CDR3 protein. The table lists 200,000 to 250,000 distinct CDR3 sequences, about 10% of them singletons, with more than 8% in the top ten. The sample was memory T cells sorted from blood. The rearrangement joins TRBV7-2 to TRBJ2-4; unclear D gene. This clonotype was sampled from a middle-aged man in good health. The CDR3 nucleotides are TGTGCCAGCAGCTTAAGTAGCAAAAACATTCAGTACTTC. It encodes CASSLSSKNIQYF. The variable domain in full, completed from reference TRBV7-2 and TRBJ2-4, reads GAGVSQSPSNKVTEKGKDVELRCDPISGHTALYWYRQSLGQGLEFLIYFQGNSAPDKSGLPSDRFSAERTGGSVSTLTIQRTQQEDSAVYLCASSLSSKNIQYFGAGTRLSVL.